What follows are 9 T cell receptor beta chains derived from one specimen sequenced in a study of T cell clonality in common variable immunodeficiency. These TCRs are of unknown antigen specificity. Study-level points and caveats: Common variable immunodeficiency TCR beta sequences reportedly had fewer deletions and N-nucleotide insertions.

Here immunoSEQ multiplex PCR was the method, and the copy in TCRdb shows in-frame clones only, minus some. The sample shows approximately 12,000 clones, no singletons; the ten largest hold approximately 6.5%. The sequencing input was peripheral blood mononuclear cells. The receptors stem from a human donor with common variable immunodeficiency.

This clone was observed a handful of times. The read ends 3 residues shy of where the CDR3 ends; the end is completed using the germline J gene. The rearrangement links TRBV30 to TRBJ2-7; possibly TRBD2 for D (6 bases). CDR1 and CDR2 from the germline V gene are GTSNPN and SVGIG (reference sequence). The CDR3 is 14 amino acids. V was trimmed by 3 bases and J by 2 bases, leaving 14 bases between them. CDR3 in amino acids: CAWSSGVGAYEQYF. Partial CDR3 DNA: TGTGCCTGGAGCTCGGGGGTGGGGGCCTACGAG.

This clone is termed medium-sized (0.01 to 0.1%). Read data end 3 residues before the CDR3 end; the end is taken from the germline J gene. The V and J genes are TRBV29-1 and TRBJ2-1; the D is unclear. The CDR3 extends over 13 amino acids. Per germline, CDR1 SQVTM and CDR2 ANQGSEA. The V and J ends lost 7 bases and 3 bases respectively, with 13 bases between them. The covered CDR3 bases are TGCAGCGGTAGGGTCAAGGGCTACAATGAG. Protein: CSGRVKGYNE. The whole CDR3 protein reads CSGRVKGYNEQFF.

Worth noting for this clone: The read gets to within 3 residues of the CDR3 end, and the germline J gene fills in the rest. The rearrangement uses TRBV30 and TRBJ1-2; 8 nucleotides agree with TRBD1. CDR1 is GTSNPN and CDR2 is SVGIG in the germline V gene (reference sequence). V dropped 0 bases and J dropped 4; count of bases not matched to a gene: 4. The length of the CDR3 is 14 residues. CDR3 in amino acids: CAWSVTGGSYGYTF. The covered CDR3 bases are TGTGCCTGGAGTGTTACAGGGGGGAGCTATGGC.

This clone was counted a few times. Coverage ceases 3 residues before the CDR3 finishes, and the germline J gene fills in the end. The chain is built from TRBV19 and TRBJ1-2, with D possibly being TRBD1 (6 bases). Trimming left V 6 bases short and J 4 bases short, with 15 bases between. The CDR3 covers 14 residues. Per germline, CDR1 LNHDA and CDR2 SQIVND (reference sequence). The CDR3 DNA, read in part, is TGTGCCAGTAGAGAACAGGGAAGGAGCTATGGC. Protein product: CASREQGRSYG. The complete CDR3 reads CASREQGRSYGYTF.

On this clone itself: The observed sequence ends 3 residues before the CDR3 terminus, with the missing tail filled in from the germline J gene. The gene calls are TRBV19 and TRBJ1-2; D is undetermined. V gave up 3 bases and J gave up 2 bases, with 13 bases separating them. The germline V gene has CDR1 LNHDA and CDR2 SQIVND (reference sequence). The CDR3 sequence is 15 residues long. Here the CDR3 reads CASSIQTRGNYGYTF. Partial CDR3 DNA: TGTGCCAGTAGTATCCAGACACGTGGGAACTATGGC.

This clone was observed a handful of times. The CDR3 goes on 3 residues after the read ends, and that part is filled in from the germline J gene. The V call is TRBV7-2, the J call TRBJ1-6, with TRBD1 matching 9 bases. V lost 1 base to trimming and J lost 9 bases; unmatched junction nucleotides: 1. The CDR3 has 14 residues. In germline, CDR1 is SGHTA, CDR2 FQGNSA. This CDR3 reads CASSLGDRASPLHF. CDR3 bases read: TGTGCCAGCAGCTTAGGGGACAGGGCTTCACCC. Using reference TRBV7-2 and TRBJ1-6 for the parts outside the CDR3, the full variable domain is GAGVSQSPSNKVTEKGKDVELRCDPISGHTALYWYRQSLGQGLEFLIYFQGNSAPDKSGLPSDRFSAERTGGSVSTLTIQRTQQEDSAVYLCASSLGDRASPLHFGNGTRLTVT.

Points on this clone: The read gets to within 3 residues of the CDR3 end, and the germline J gene fills in the rest. V and J are TRBV7-3 and TRBJ2-3, with 8 bases fitting TRBD1. Trimming cost V 5 bases and J 4 bases; bases outside gene matches: 8. This CDR3 region has 15 residues. The germline V gene has CDR1 SGHTA and CDR2 FQGTGA. This chain's CDR3 is CASSRTGMRADTQYF. The DNA read from the CDR3 is TGTGCCAGCAGCCGGACAGGGATGAGGGCAGATACG.

Notes on this clone: The read finishes 3 residues shy of the CDR3 end, and the germline J gene is used to complete it. This chain uses TRBV18 with TRBJ1-5; 9 nucleotides agree with TRBD1. This CDR3 spans 15 amino acids. In germline, CDR1 is KGHSH, CDR2 LQKENI. V lost 0 bases, J lost 7 bases, and 4 bases stayed unmatched. This CDR3 is CASSPPNRGPQPQHF. The sequenced part of the CDR3 DNA is TGTGCCAGCTCACCACCGAACAGGGGGCCGCAGCCC. The full variable domain, with the rest looked up from reference TRBV18 and TRBJ1-5, is NAGVMQNPRHLVRRRGQEARLRCSPMKGHSHVYWYRQLPEEGLKFMVYLQKENIIDESGMPKERFSAEFPKEGPSILRIQQVVRGDSAAYFCASSPPNRGPQPQHFGDGTRLSIL.

A note on this clone: The junction shows a germline mismatch at one end, possibly a read error. The read falls 3 residues short of the CDR3 end, and the missing part is taken from the germline J gene. The rearrangement joins TRBV11-2 to TRBJ1-4; D not certain. This CDR3 has 13 residues. The V gene's germline CDR1 is SGHAT and CDR2 FQNNGV. The CDR3 bases that were read are TGTGCCAGCAGCCTAGAGCAGAGGGAAAAA. Its protein product is CASSLEQREK. The CDR3 in full is CASSLEQREKLFF.